This T cell receptor (beta chain) was recovered during a study of T cells expressing NK-cell markers. Study background: The study sequenced eight donors, seven HCMV-seropositive and one seronegative. General study findings and limits: These same clonotypes (in several donors) also led the CD3+CD56-NKG2C+ fraction. In roughly 6 donors, dominant CD3+CD56+NKG2C+ clones formed about 1.0-8% of CD8+ cells.

A word on this clonotype: Its specificity is not known.

Synthesis of TCR beta cDNA relied on 5'RACE template switching carrying UMIs. From the 5' RACE reads, TCRdb lists one entry per CDR3 protein and no DNA. The sample table sets out about 460,000 distinct CDR3 sequences. Germline V gene lookup returns CDR1 LGHDT and CDR2 YNNKEL (reference sequence). This CDR3 is 13 amino acids long. This TCR came from a woman in her forties or fifties in good health. The chain couples TRBV3-1 to TRBJ2-1. The specimen was blood T cells: a sorted CD56 or NKG2C T cell subset, CD4+ or CD8+ T cells, or bulk PBMC T cells (not recorded which). The CDR3 reads CASSQDRGLYQFF.